This TCR beta chain was profiled in a study of T cell responses to AZD1222 COVID-19 vaccine. Findings and limits, study-wide: The study found vaccine-associated CD4 TCRs spanning spike, dominant at 160-218 and 743-854. Baseline serology detected seropositivity in only six AZD1222 recipients. Repertoires were sampled only after the peak T cell response.

The germline V gene has CDR1 SGHRS and CDR2 YFSETQ. The CDR3 length is 16 residues. V gave up 4 bases and J gave up 0 bases, with 14 bases separating them. The table came from immunoSEQ multiplex PCR; TCRdb's copy has only in-frame clones and leaves some out. This table holds about 130,000 clones, 75% to 90% found once. For this clone: Its antigen is not identified.

This TCR was sampled from an adult in good health. The genes are TRBV5-1 and TRBJ1-3; D gene ambiguous. The material sequenced was peripheral blood, taken on day 0 of AZD1222 vaccination. CDR3 region: CASSPTAASSGNTIYF. CDR3 bases: TGCGCCAGCAGCCCAACAGCCGCGAGCTCTGGAAACACCATATATTTT.